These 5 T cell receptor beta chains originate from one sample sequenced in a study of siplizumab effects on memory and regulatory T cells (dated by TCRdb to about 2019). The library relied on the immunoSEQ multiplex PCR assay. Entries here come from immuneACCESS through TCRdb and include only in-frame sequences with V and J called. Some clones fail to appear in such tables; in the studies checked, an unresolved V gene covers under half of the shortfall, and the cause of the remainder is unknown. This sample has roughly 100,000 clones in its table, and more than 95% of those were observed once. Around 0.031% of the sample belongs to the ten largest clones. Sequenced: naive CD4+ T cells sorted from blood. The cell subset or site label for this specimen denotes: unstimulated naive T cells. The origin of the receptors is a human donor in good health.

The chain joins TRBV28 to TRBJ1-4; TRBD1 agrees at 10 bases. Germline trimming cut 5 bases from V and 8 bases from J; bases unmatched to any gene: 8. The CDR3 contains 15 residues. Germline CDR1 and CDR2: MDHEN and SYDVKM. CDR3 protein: CASSTPGQGREKLFF. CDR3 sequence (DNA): TGTGCCAGCAGTACGCCGGGACAGGGGAGGGAAAAACTGTTTTTT.

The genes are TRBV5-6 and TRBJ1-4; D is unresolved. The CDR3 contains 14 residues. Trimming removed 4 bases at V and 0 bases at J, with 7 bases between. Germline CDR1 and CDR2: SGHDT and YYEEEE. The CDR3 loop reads CASSLSATNEKLFF. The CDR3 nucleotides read TGTGCCAGCAGCCTTTCTGCAACTAATGAAAAACTGTTTTTT.

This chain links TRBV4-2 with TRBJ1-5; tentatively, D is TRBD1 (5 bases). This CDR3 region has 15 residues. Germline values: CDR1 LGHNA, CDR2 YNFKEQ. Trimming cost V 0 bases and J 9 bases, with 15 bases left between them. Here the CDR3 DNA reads TGTGCCAGCAGCCAAGATTGGGGCAGTTGGGGGCCCCAGCATTTT. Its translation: CASSQDWGSWGPQHF.

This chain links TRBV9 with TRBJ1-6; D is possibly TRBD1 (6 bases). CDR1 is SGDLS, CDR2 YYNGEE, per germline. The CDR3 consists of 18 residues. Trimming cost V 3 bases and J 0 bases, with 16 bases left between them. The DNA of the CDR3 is TGTGCCAGCAGCGCCGGCCTCAGGGGCAGCTCCTATAATTCACCCCTCCACTTT. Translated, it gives CASSAGLRGSSYNSPLHF.

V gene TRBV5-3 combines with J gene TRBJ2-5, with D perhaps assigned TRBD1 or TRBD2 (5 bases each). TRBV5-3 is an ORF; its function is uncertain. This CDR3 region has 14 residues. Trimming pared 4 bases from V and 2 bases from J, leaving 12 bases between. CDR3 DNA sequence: TGTGCCAGAAGCCCGGGGACGGGTCAAGAGACCCAGTACTTC. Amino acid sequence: CARSPGTGQETQYF.